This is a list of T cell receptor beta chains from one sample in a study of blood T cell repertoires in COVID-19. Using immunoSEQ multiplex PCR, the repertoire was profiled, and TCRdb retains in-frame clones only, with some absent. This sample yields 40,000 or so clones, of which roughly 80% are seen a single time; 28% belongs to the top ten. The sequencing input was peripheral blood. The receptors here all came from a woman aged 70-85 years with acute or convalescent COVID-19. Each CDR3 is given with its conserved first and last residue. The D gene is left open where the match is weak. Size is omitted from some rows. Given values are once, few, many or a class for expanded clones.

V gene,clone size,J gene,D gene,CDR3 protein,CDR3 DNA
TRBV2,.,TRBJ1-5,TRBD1,CASSEGDRGLNQPQHF,TGTGCCAGCAGTGAGGGGGACAGGGGTCTCAATCAGCCCCAGCATTTT
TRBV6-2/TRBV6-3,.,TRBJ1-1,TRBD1,CASSYATRGPNTEAFF,TGTGCCAGCAGTTACGCGACGAGGGGGCCTAACACTGAAGCTTTCTTT
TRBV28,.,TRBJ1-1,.,CASSFPYKNTEAFF,TGTGCCAGCAGTTTCCCATACAAGAACACTGAAGCTTTCTTT
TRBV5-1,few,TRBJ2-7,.,CASSSSKTGSYEQYF,TGCGCCAGCAGCTCCTCAAAGACAGGCAGCTACGAGCAGTACTTC
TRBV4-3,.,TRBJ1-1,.,CASSQDPGAYTEAFF,TGCGCCAGCAGCCAAGACCCAGGGGCCTACACTGAAGCTTTCTTT
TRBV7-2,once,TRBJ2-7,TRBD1,CASSLAMSPAGGRDGQYF,TGTGCCAGCAGCTTAGCCATGTCCCCGGCAGGGGGTCGCGACGGGCAGTACTTC
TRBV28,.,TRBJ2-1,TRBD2,CASIPPGTSGRSSYNEQFF,TGTGCCAGCATCCCCCCAGGGACTAGCGGCCGGAGCTCCTACAATGAGCAGTTCTTC
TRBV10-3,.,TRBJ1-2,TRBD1,CAISDPSHRGIPYGYTF,TGTGCCATCAGTGACCCTTCCCACAGGGGAATCCCCTACGGCTACACCTTC
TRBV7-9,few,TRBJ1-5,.,CASSRLEVDQPQHF,TGTGCCAGCAGCCGTCTGGAGGTCGATCAGCCCCAGCATTTT
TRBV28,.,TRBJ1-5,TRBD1,CASKTGGAQPQHF,TGTGCCAGCAAAACAGGGGGCGCCCAGCCCCAGCATTTT
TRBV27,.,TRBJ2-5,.,CASGLPNLVYGSGTQYF,TGTGCCAGCGGATTGCCAAACCTAGTATACGGTAGCGGGACCCAGTACTTC
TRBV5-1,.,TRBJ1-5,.,CASSLEGVQPQHF,TGCGCCAGCAGCTTGGAAGGGGTTCAGCCCCAGCATTTT
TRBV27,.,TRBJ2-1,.,CASRERSSYNEQFF,TGTGCCAGCCGAGAGCGGAGCTCCTACAATGAGCAGTTCTTC
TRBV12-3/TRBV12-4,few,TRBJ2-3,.,CASSFQDYTQYF,TGTGCCAGCAGTTTCCAGGACTATACGCAGTATTTT
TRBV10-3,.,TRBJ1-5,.,CAISDGGMGNQPQHF,TGTGCCATCAGTGATGGGGGCATGGGCAATCAGCCCCAGCATTTT
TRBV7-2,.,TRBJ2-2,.,CASSVDYTGELFF,TGTGCCAGCAGCGTAGACTACACCGGGGAGCTGTTTTTT
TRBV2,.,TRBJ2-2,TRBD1,CASRGQGSIGELFF,TGTGCCAGCAGAGGACAGGGTAGTATCGGGGAGCTGTTTTTT
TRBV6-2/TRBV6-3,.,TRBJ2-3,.,CASSRGQSYTDTQYF,TGTGCCAGCAGTCGAGGACAGAGCTACACAGATACGCAGTATTTT
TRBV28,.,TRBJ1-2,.,CASSSARGYTF,TGTGCCAGCAGTTCCGCGCGGGGCTACACCTTC
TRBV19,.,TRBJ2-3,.,CASRWAGTDTQYF,TGTGCCAGTAGGTGGGCCGGCACAGATACGCAGTATTTT
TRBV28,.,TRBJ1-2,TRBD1,CASREQGANGYTF,TGTGCCAGCCGCGAACAGGGGGCAAATGGCTACACCTTC
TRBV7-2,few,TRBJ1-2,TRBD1,CASSRDRGGYTF,TGTGCCAGCAGCCGGGACAGGGGAGGCTACACCTTC
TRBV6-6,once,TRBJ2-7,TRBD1,CASSKTWTGDFYEQYF,TGTGCCAGCAGTAAAACATGGACAGGGGATTTCTACGAGCAGTACTTC
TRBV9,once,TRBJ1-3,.,CASSGPRTATISGNTIYF,TGTGCCAGCAGTGGCCCGAGGACAGCTACAATCTCTGGAAACACCATATATTTT
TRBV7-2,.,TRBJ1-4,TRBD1,CASSRNRNRGATNEKLFF,TGTGCCAGCAGCCGCAACCGGAACAGGGGAGCGACTAATGAAAAACTGTTTTTT
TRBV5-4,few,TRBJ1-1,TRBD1,CASSLGTGNTEAFF,TGTGCCAGCAGCTTGGGGACAGGGAACACTGAAGCTTTCTTT
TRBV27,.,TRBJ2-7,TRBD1,CASRYTGGAEYF,TGTGCCAGCAGGTACACAGGGGGCGCGGAGTACTTC
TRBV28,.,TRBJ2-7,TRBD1,CASRLSAGTGGGLGEQYF,TGTGCCAGCAGATTATCCGCCGGGACAGGGGGCGGATTGGGCGAGCAGTACTTC
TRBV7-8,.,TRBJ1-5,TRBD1,CASSTAGTVNQPQHF,TGTGCCAGCAGTACTGCCGGGACAGTCAATCAGCCCCAGCATTTT
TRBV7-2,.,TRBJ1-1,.,CASSIRGRDTEAFF,TGTGCCAGCAGCATACGAGGGAGGGACACTGAAGCTTTCTTT
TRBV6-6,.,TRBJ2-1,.,CASSRRRDAAYNEQFF,TGTGCCAGCAGTCGAAGGCGGGACGCAGCCTACAATGAGCAGTTCTTC
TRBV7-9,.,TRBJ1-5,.,CASSRSRDNGNQPQHF,TGTGCCAGCTCTCGATCCCGGGACAATGGCAATCAGCCCCAGCATTTT
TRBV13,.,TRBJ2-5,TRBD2,CASSLFGTSGRKGETQYF,TGTGCCAGCAGCTTATTTGGGACTAGCGGACGGAAAGGGGAGACCCAGTACTTC
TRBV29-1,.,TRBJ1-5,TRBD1,CSVATGKEQPQHF,TGCAGCGTCGCGACAGGGAAGGAACAGCCCCAGCATTTT
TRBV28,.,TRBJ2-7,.,CASSADRDTNYEQYF,TGTGCCAGCAGTGCGGACCGGGACACTAACTACGAGCAGTACTTC
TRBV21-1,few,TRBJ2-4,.,CASSREAQGVNIQYF,TGTGCCAGCAGCCGAGAGGCACAGGGTGTTAACATTCAGTACTTC
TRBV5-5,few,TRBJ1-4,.,CASSLARQGWNEKLFF,TGTGCCAGCAGCTTGGCCCGGCAGGGGTGGAATGAAAAACTGTTTTTT
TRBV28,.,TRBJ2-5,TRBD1,CASSSPGQGRGTQYF,TGTGCCAGCAGTTCGCCGGGACAGGGACGGGGGACCCAGTACTTC
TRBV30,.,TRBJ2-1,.,CAWARSSYNEQFF,TGTGCCTGGGCTAGGAGCTCCTACAATGAGCAGTTCTTC
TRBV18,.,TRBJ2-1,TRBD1,CASSTRDRVFDEQFF,TGTGCCAGCTCAACACGGGACAGGGTATTCGATGAGCAGTTCTTC
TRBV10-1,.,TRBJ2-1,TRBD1,CASSDLGTGGYNEQFF,TGCGCCAGCAGTGACCTCGGGACAGGGGGCTACAATGAGCAGTTCTTC
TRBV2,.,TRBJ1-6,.,CASNRVINGPLHF,TGTGCCAGCAACAGGGTTATTAATGGTCCCCTCCACTTT
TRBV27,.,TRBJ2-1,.,CASSLEPYNEQFF,TGTGCCAGCAGTTTAGAGCCGTACAATGAGCAGTTCTTC
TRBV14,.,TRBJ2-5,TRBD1,CASSQETGPQYF,TGTGCCAGCAGCCAAGAGACAGGGCCCCAGTACTTC
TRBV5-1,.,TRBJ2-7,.,CASSLPPSGELSYEQYF,TGCGCCAGCAGCTTGCCCCCTTCCGGGGAACTCTCCTACGAGCAGTACTTC
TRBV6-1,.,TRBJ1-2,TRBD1,CASSAGQGAFNYGYTF,TGTGCCAGCAGTGCCGGACAGGGGGCGTTCAACTATGGCTACACCTTC
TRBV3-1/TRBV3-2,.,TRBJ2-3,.,CASSQVPASLTQYF,TGTGCCAGCAGCCAAGTTCCCGCTAGTTTGACGCAGTATTTT
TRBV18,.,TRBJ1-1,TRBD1,CASSPSTGGAEAFF,TGTGCCAGCTCACCGTCCACAGGGGGCGCCGAAGCTTTCTTT
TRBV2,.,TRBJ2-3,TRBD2,CASKGPPGLPTSGFSDTQYF,TGTGCCAGCAAAGGCCCTCCAGGACTGCCGACTAGCGGGTTTTCAGATACGCAGTATTTT
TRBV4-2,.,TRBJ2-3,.,CASSQDLWGEATDTQYF,TGTGCCAGCAGCCAAGATCTCTGGGGGGAGGCCACAGATACGCAGTATTTT
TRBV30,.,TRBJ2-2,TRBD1,CAWSPQTGAYTGELFF,TGTGCCTGGAGTCCTCAAACAGGGGCCTACACCGGGGAGCTGTTTTTT
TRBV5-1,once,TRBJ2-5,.,CASSLGQVALQETQYF,TGCGCCAGCAGCTTGGGACAGGTCGCGTTACAAGAGACCCAGTACTTC
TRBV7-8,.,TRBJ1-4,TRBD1,CASKPGQTNEKLFF,TGTGCCAGCAAACCGGGACAGACGAATGAAAAACTGTTTTTT
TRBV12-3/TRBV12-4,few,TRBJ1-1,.,CASRGTGTEAFF,TGTGCCAGCAGGGGGACTGGGACTGAAGCTTTCTTT
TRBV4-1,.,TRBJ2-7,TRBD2,CASSPDPSGRDEQYF,TGCGCCAGCAGCCCAGACCCTAGCGGGAGAGACGAGCAGTACTTC
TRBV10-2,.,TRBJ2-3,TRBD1,CASTQGGTTDTQYF,TGCGCCAGCACACAGGGGGGAACAACAGATACGCAGTATTTT
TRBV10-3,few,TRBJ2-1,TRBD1,CAISGTGGNNEQFF,TGTGCCATCAGTGGGACAGGAGGAAACAATGAGCAGTTCTTC